This T cell receptor beta chain appears in the sequencing data of a study of immune heterogeneity within non-small cell lung tumors (dated by TCRdb to 2017 to 2018). Some background on the complete study: By histology, a handful of squamous cell carcinomas, nine to ten non-squamous carcinomas and 1 tumor not otherwise specified were included. TCR repertoires were analyzed from around 57 tumor loci of some 16 patients, whereas transcriptome data were available for only roughly 43 loci from 12 to 13 patients. Binding of neoantigens to the HLA alleles of each patient was predicted with netMHCpan-3.0 for mutant peptides of 8 to 11 amino acids. To examine intratumoral immune heterogeneity, the study used whole-exome sequencing, RNA-seq and TCR beta repertoire sequencing on multiple spatially distinct regions of each NSCLC tumor.

By share, this clonotype ranks as medium-sized (0.01 to 0.1%). Its antigen remains unidentified. One base away there is no much larger clone; base qualities are not given. The TCR template was genomic DNA extracted from bulk tumor tissue, and 600 to 650 ng of gDNA was amplified for each sample. During surgery, several biopsies were collected from each primary tumor and placed as far from one another as possible within the tumor mass. The study cohort was described as untreated and was composed of newly diagnosed NSCLC cases undergoing curative surgery. The donors were around 14 patients with newly diagnosed non-small cell lung cancer who were having surgery with curative intent. Two independent pathologists examined the resected tumor masses. Only DNA and RNA samples of high quality went on to sequencing. The research as a whole found: A statistically significant but moderate positive correlation (R roughly 0.34) was observed between local T-cell repertoire clonality and local tumor mutational burden. For the most part, high-frequency TCR beta clonotypes differed from one individual patient to another. Within a patient, identical dominant CDR3B clonotypes were found to recur across loci, yet unique high-frequency clones were also harbored in different tumor locations.

The TCR beta CDR3 region was amplified with a multiplex PCR system whose first round of roughly 11 cycles used 32 V-gene forward primers and 13 J-gene reverse primers. A QIAGEN Multiplex PCR Kit was used for first-round PCR, and the primer sequences were filed in Chinese patent CN105087789A. Illumina universal primers were added in a second PCR round performed with the Phusion High-Fidelity PCR Kit. The TCR libraries underwent paired-end sequencing with a read length of 151 bp on the Illumina HiSeq X Ten platform. Under the source paper's analysis protocol: Reads without multiplex PCR primers were removed using Cutadapt, read pairs were merged using PEAR, and CDR3 regions were called using MiXCR with default settings. Repertoire diversity was assessed by Shannon entropy, and clonality was calculated as one minus the Shannon entropy divided by the ln of the count of productive unique sequences. Clonotypes at a frequency of at least 0.5% were defined as dominant or high-frequency T-cell clones. TCRdb itself trimmed the public reads at Q25 with fastp, ran MiXCR and retained productive beta chains. Rows matching on CDR3 protein sequence are summarized as one entry with the most common DNA and genes. For this entry, the V and J calls and clone size follow TCRdb and not the study's own pipeline. The sample includes 9,500 to 12,000 distinct CDR3 sequences, with approximately 18% observed a single time. Around 3.6% of the sample rests with the top ten.

The germline V gene specifies MNHNS as CDR1 and SASEGT as CDR2. Taken from cysteine to phenylalanine, the CDR3 has 18 residues. Only the CDR3 DNA stays, 54 bases, in frame from base 1. V is clipped by 5 bases and J by 0 bases, and the sequence between their germline boundaries is 23 bases long. This clonotype was obtained from a man between 60 and 75 years old with non-small cell lung cancer. The chain uses TRBV6-1 and TRBJ2-7; the D region may be TRBD1 or TRBD2, each matching 5 bases equally. Sequenced sample: lung tumor tissue. The CDR3 protein sequence reads: CASSPPMGLGTDSYEQYF. The DNA sequence is given as TGTGCCAGCAGTCCCCCGATGGGGCTGGGGACGGACTCCTACGAGCAGTACTTC.